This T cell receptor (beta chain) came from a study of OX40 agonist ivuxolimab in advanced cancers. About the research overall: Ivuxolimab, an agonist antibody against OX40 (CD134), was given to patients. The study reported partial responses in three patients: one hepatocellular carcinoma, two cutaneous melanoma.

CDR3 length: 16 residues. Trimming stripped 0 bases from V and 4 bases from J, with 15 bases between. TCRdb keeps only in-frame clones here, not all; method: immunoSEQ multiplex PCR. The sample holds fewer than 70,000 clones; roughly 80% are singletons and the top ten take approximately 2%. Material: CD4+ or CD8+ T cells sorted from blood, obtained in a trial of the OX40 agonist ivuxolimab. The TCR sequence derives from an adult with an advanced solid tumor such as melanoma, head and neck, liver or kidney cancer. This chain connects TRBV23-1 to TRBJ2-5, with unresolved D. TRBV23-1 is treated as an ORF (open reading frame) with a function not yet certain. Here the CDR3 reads CASSQSLRQGLETQYF. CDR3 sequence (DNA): TGCGCCAGCAGTCAATCGTTAAGGCAAGGGCTAGAGACCCAGTACTTC.